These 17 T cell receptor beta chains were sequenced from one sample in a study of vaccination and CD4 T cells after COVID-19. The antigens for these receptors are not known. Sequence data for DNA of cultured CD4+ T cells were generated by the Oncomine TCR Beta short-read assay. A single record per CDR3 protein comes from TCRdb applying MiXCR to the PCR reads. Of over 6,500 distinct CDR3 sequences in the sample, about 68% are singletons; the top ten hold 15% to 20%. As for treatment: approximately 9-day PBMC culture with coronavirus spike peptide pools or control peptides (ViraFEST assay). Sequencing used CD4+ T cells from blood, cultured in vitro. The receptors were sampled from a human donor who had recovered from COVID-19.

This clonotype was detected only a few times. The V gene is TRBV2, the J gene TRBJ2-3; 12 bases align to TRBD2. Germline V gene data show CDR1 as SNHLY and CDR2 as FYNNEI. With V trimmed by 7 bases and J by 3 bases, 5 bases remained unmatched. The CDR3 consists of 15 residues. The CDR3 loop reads CASTASGGVTDTQYF. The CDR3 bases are TGTGCCAGCACCGCTAGCGGGGGGGTTACAGATACGCAGTATTTT.

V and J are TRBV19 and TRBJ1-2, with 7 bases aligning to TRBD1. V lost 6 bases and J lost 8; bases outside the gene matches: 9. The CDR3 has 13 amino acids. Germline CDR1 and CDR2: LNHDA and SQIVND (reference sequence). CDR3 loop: CASRSRDSEGYTF. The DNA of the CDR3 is TGTGCCAGTAGGAGCCGGGACAGCGAAGGCTACACCTTC.

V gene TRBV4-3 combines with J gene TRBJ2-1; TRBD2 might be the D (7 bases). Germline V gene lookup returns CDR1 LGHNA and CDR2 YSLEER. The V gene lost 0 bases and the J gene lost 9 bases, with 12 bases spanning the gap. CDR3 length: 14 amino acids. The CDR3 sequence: CASSQEGGAFEQFF. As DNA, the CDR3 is TGCGCCAGCAGCCAAGAAGGGGGGGCTTTTGAGCAGTTCTTC.

This CDR3 is CASSWGGSAETQYF. For the CDR3, the DNA is TGTGCCAGCAGTTGGGGAGGGAGTGCAGAGACCCAGTACTTC. The J gene is TRBJ2-5, the V gene TRBV6-5, with 7 nucleotides matching TRBD2. CDR1 and CDR2 (germline): MNHEY, SVGAGI. This CDR3 is built from 14 residues. V shed 4 bases, J shed 4 bases, and the junction held 6 bases outside the gene matches.

This CDR3 reads CASGPGGQGDQPQHF. CDR3 nucleotides: TGTGCCAGCGGGCCCGGGGGACAGGGGGATCAGCCCCAGCATTTT. The V call is TRBV12-3 or TRBV12-4, the J call TRBJ1-5; 11 nucleotides match TRBD1. This CDR3 is built from 15 residues. V trimming: 8 bases; J trimming: 5 bases; junction bases outside the gene matches: 8.

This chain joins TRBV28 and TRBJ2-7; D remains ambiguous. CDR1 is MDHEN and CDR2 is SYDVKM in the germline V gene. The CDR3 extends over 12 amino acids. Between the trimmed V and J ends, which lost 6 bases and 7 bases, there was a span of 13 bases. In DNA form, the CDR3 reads TGTGCCAGCAGCTCGCTCCGTAAGGAGCAGTACTTC. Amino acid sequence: CASSSLRKEQYF. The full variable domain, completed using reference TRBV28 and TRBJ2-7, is DVKVTQSSRYLVKRTGEKVFLECVQDMDHENMFWYRQDPGLGLRLIYFSYDVKMKEKGDIPEGYSVSREKKERFSLILESASTNQTSMYLCASSSLRKEQYFGPGTRLTVT.

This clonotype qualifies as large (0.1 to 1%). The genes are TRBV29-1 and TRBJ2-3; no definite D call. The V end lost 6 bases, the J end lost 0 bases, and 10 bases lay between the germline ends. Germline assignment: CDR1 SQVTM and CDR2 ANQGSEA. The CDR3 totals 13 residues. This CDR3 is CSVVGGSTDTQYF. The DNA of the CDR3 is TGCAGCGTCGTCGGTGGGAGCACAGATACGCAGTATTTT.

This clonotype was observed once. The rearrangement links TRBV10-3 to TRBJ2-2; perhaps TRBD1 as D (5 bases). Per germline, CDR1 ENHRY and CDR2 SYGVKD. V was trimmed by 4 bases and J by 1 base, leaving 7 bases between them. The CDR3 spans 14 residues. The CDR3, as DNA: TGTGCCATCAGTGGGACAATGAACACCGGGGAGCTGTTTTTT. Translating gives CAISGTMNTGELFF.

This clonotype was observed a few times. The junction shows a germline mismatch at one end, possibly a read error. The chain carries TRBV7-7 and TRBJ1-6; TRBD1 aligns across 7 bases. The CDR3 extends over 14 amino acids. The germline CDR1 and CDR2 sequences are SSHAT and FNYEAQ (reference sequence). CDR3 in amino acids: CASSLAQGRSPLHF. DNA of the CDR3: TGTGCTAGCAGCTTGGCACAGGGGAGATCACCCCTCCACTTT.

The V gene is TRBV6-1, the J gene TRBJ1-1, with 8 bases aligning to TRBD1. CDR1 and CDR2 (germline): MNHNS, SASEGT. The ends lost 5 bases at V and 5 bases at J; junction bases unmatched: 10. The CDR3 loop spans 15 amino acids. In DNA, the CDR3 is TGTGCCAGCAGTCCCGGGACAGGCCGACGGACTGAAGCTTTCTTT. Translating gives CASSPGTGRRTEAFF.

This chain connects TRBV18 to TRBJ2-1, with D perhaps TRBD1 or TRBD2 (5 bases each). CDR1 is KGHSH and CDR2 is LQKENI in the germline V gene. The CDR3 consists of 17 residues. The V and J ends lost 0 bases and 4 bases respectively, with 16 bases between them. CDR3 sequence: CASSPPRGRPPYNEQFF. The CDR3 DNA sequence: TGTGCCAGCTCACCACCGAGGGGTAGACCTCCTTACAATGAGCAGTTCTTC.

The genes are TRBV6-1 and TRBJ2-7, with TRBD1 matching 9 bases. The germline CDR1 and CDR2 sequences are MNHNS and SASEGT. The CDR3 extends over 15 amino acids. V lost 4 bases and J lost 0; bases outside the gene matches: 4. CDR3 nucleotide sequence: TGTGCCAGCAGTGTCCGGGACAGGGTCTCCTACGAGCAGTACTTC. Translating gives CASSVRDRVSYEQYF.

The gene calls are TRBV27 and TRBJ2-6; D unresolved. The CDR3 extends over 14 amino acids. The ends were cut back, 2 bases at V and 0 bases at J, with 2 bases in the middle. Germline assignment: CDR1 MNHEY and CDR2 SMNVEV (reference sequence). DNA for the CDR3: TGTGCCAGCAGTTTACTCTCTGGGGCCAACGTCCTGACTTTC. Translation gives CASSLLSGANVLTF.

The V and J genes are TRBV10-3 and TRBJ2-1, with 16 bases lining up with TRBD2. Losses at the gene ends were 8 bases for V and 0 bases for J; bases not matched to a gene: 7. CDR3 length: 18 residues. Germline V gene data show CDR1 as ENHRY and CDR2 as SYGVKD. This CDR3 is CAIGGGTSGGVSYNEQFF. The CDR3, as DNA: TGTGCCATCGGAGGGGGGACTAGCGGGGGGGTCTCCTACAATGAGCAGTTCTTC.

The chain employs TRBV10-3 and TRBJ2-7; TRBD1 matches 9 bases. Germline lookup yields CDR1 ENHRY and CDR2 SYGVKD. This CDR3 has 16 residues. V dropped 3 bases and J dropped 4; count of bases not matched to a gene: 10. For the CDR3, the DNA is TGTGCCATCAGTGACTCCGGGACAGGGCGTATGTACGAGCAGTACTTC. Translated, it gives CAISDSGTGRMYEQYF.

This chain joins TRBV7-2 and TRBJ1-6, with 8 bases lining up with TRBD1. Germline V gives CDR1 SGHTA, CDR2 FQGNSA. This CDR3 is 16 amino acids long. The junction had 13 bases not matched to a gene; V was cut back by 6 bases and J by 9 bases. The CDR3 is CASSPSAGGVFSPLHF. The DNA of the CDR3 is TGTGCCAGCAGTCCGTCGGCAGGGGGCGTTTTTTCACCCCTCCACTTT.

CDR3 nucleotides: TGTGCCACCAGTGATTCCAAGTGGACGTCGAACACCGGGGAGCTGTTTTTT. Translating gives CATSDSKWTSNTGELFF. V usage is TRBV24-1 and J usage is TRBJ2-2; no reliable D call. The CDR3 covers 17 residues. Germline V gene data show CDR1 as KGHDR and CDR2 as SFDVKD. The germline V and J ends were trimmed by 2 bases and 0 bases, with 12 bases remaining between them.